The sequence of this T cell receptor (beta chain) was determined in a study of identical twins. This clonotype was observed at least ten times. TCRdb reprocessed the 5' RACE reads via MiXCR and lists one record per CDR3 protein. The table has roughly 490,000 distinct CDR3 sequences, 13% to 15% seen once. This CDR3 is 17 amino acids long. Germline V gene data show CDR1 as SEHNR and CDR2 as FQNEAQ (reference sequence). V lost 1 base, J lost 3 bases, and 2 bases stayed unmatched. Another study also made use of these data, one on yellow fever vaccine responses in identical twins. That study adds: The T cell response to vaccination in identical twins was reportedly partly convergent and partly personalized.

Sequences were obtained from CD4+ T cells sorted from blood. V gene TRBV7-9 combines with J gene TRBJ2-1; 14 nucleotides agree with TRBD2. The source is a woman between 18 and 30 years old in good health. CDR3 in DNA: TGTGCCAGCAGCTTAGGGGGACTAGCGGGAGTCTACAATGAGCAGTTCTTC. Its protein product is CASSLGGLAGVYNEQFF.